The 7 T cell receptor beta chains reported below all come from one sample, sequenced in a study of cytomegalovirus exposure and HLA in healthy donors. Vbeta (60) and Jbeta (13) primers were used in the PCR. Some clones are missing from TCRdb's copy, which holds only in-frame ones; the method was immunoSEQ multiplex PCR. The sample totals approximately 79,000 clones. The specimen sequenced was PBMCs. These receptors all stem from a boy under 18 in good health and CMV-seronegative.

The chain carries TRBV15 and TRBJ2-3; TRBD2 agrees at 9 bases. From germline, CDR1 is LNHNV and CDR2 YYDKDF (reference sequence). The CDR3 extends over 18 amino acids. The V gene end was trimmed by 0 bases and the J gene end by 4 bases; junction bases not matched to a gene: 11. The CDR3 spells CATSRDLTSGLSADTQYF. The CDR3 bases are TGTGCCACCAGCAGAGATTTGACTAGCGGCCTCTCCGCAGATACGCAGTATTTT.

This rearrangement joins TRBV5-1 to TRBJ2-3, with D uncertain. V was pared by 0 bases and J by 0 bases, with 8 bases between. This CDR3 comprises 15 residues. The germline V gene has CDR1 SGHRS and CDR2 YFSETQ. In DNA, the CDR3 is TGCGCCAGCAGCTTGGGTACAGCTAGCACAGATACGCAGTATTTT. Translated: CASSLGTASTDTQYF.

This rearrangement joins TRBV2 to TRBJ1-5; D gene unclear. This CDR3 has 15 residues. Trimming shortened V by 7 bases and J by 0 bases, and 13 bases separated the two germline ends. Per the germline V gene, CDR1 is SNHLY and CDR2 is FYNNEI. The CDR3 loop is CASTGDGYSNQPQHF. The CDR3 nucleotides read TGTGCCAGCACAGGTGATGGTTATAGCAATCAGCCCCAGCATTTT.

J is TRBJ1-3 and V is TRBV5-1; 7 bases map to TRBD1. The CDR3 spans 15 residues. Germline V lookup: CDR1 SGHRS, CDR2 YFSETQ. Trimming at V came to 0 bases and at J to 2 bases, leaving 2 bases not matched to a gene. The CDR3 reads CASSLEGAPGNTIYF. CDR3 DNA sequence: TGCGCCAGCAGCTTGGAGGGGGCGCCTGGAAACACCATATATTTT.

The CDR3 loop is CASSVPGAHYGYTF. CDR3 coding DNA: TGTGCCAGCAGTGTCCCAGGGGCCCACTATGGCTACACCTTC. The chain joins TRBV25-1 to TRBJ1-2; D may be TRBD1 (6 bases). CDR1 is MGHDK, CDR2 SYGVNS, per germline. Trimming stripped 4 bases from V and 3 bases from J, with 12 bases between. The CDR3 runs to 14 residues.

The chain uses TRBV30 and TRBJ2-1; 7 bases are a match to TRBD2. The CDR3 totals 15 residues. V lost 1 base and J lost 2; bases outside the gene matches: 5. CDR1 and CDR2 (germline): GTSNPN, SVGIG (reference sequence). CDR3 coding DNA: TGTGCCTGGAGTGCGTCTAGCGGCGCCTACAATGAGCAGTTCTTC. It yields the protein CAWSASSGAYNEQFF.

The gene calls are TRBV19 and TRBJ1-5; D gene ambiguous. V lost 1 base and J lost 4, with 8 bases in between. Germline-derived CDR1 and CDR2 are LNHDA and SQIVND (reference sequence). The CDR3 is 14 amino acids. Here the CDR3 reads CASSIAVSNQPQHF. CDR3 nucleotides: TGTGCCAGTAGTATAGCAGTCAGTAATCAGCCCCAGCATTTT.